The 2 T cell receptor beta chains below come from one sample, sequenced in a study of cytomegalovirus exposure and HLA in healthy donors (dated by TCRdb to 2015 to 2018). The library was built by means of the immunoSEQ multiplex PCR assay. For the multiplex PCR, a mixture combining 60 forward primers for TCR Vbeta segments and 13 reverse primers for TCR Jbeta segments was used. TCRdb obtained this table from immuneACCESS and retained in-frame rearrangements with V and J assigned. These tables miss some clones; where compared with another copy, unresolved V genes account for less than half of the shortfall, and the remainder is unexplained. This sample is represented by 130,000 or so clones; more than 65% of them were singletons. 3% of the sample belongs to the ten largest clones. The sample taken for sequencing was PBMCs. The receptors derive from a woman aged 18-29 years in good health and CMV-seropositive.

The chain carries TRBV5-6 and TRBJ2-5; 11 nucleotides line up with TRBD2. Germline assignment: CDR1 SGHDT and CDR2 YYEEEE. The CDR3 runs 15 residues. V lost 5 bases to trimming and J lost 2 bases; unmatched junction nucleotides: 5. As DNA, the CDR3 is TGTGCCAGCAGTCGGCTAGCGGGGGGACAAGAGACCCAGTACTTC. Its protein product is CASSRLAGGQETQYF.

The genes are TRBV10-3 and TRBJ1-2, with no clear D. The V gene's germline CDR1 is ENHRY and CDR2 SYGVKD. The germline V and J ends were trimmed by 0 bases and 2 bases, with 7 bases remaining between them. The CDR3 runs to 14 residues. This chain's CDR3 is CAISESYINYGYTF. CDR3 nucleotide sequence: TGTGCCATCAGTGAGTCTTACATAAACTATGGCTACACCTTC.